A selection of T cell receptor beta chains follows, all from one sample in a study of cytomegalovirus exposure and HLA in healthy donors. Clones were read by immunoSEQ multiplex PCR, and TCRdb kept only the in-frame ones, dropping some. The table records roughly 150,000 clones, roughly 80% of them present only once. The sample consisted of PBMCs. The receptor source for this set is a woman aged 40 to 50 in good health and CMV-seropositive. The CDR3 runs from the conserved cysteine through the conserved F or W. Fields, in order: clone size, J gene, D gene, V gene, CDR3 protein, CDR3 DNA. A D gene is named only where the DNA matches it firmly. Rows may omit the clone size; those that give it use once, few, many or a size class.

. TRBJ2-3 TRBD2 TRBV5-8 CASSLSGGANTQYF TGTGCCAGCAGCCTTAGCGGGGGGGCCAATACGCAGTATTTT
. TRBJ1-3 . TRBV29-1 CSVAESTGNTIYF TGCAGCGTGGCGGAATCTACTGGAAACACCATATATTTT
many TRBJ2-2 TRBD2 TRBV2 CASRSGLAGGRGELFF TGTGCCAGCAGGTCGGGACTAGCGGGAGGCCGCGGGGAGCTGTTTTTT
few TRBJ1-4 TRBD1 TRBV28 CASTTGAANEKLFF TGTGCCAGCACTACAGGGGCGGCTAATGAAAAACTGTTTTTT
. TRBJ2-3 . TRBV28 CASTGDTQYF TGTGCCAGCACCGGAGATACGCAGTATTTT
. TRBJ2-1 TRBD2 TRBV28 CASSLFARGLAGIYNEQFF TGTGCCAGCAGTTTATTTGCCCGGGGACTAGCGGGGATCTACAATGAGCAGTTCTTC
few TRBJ2-5 . TRBV5-6 CASSPGPGGETQYF TGTGCCAGCAGCCCAGGGCCCGGGGGAGAGACCCAGTACTTC
. TRBJ1-3 TRBD1 TRBV19 CASSIDRGIGNTIYF TGTGCCAGTAGCATCGACAGGGGGATTGGAAACACCATATATTTT
. TRBJ1-5 . TRBV9 CASSLQGYSNQPQHF TGTGCCAGCAGCCTCCAGGGCTATAGCAATCAGCCCCAGCATTTT
once TRBJ2-7 . TRBV12-1 CASSFTGTAYEQYF TGTGCCAGCAGCTTTACGGGGACAGCCTACGAGCAGTACTTC
. TRBJ2-5 TRBD1 TRBV5-1 CASSSDRGPETQYF TGCGCCAGCAGCTCGGACAGGGGGCCAGAGACCCAGTACTTC
. TRBJ1-6 . TRBV28 CASSLGRDYSPLHF TGTGCCAGCAGTTTAGGCAGAGACTATTCACCCCTCCACTTT
. TRBJ1-2 TRBD1 TRBV30 CAWSVAGGGYGYTF TGTGCCTGGAGTGTGGCAGGGGGCGGCTATGGCTACACCTTC
. TRBJ1-5 TRBD1 TRBV30 CAWSRSGTGHEPQHF TGTGCCTGGAGTAGGAGCGGGACAGGACATGAGCCCCAGCATTTT
. TRBJ1-1 . TRBV27 CASRGTGPLTEAFF TGTGCCAGCAGAGGGACTGGCCCCCTCACTGAAGCTTTCTTT
. TRBJ2-2 . TRBV5-6 CASHLLGPNTGELFF TGTGCCAGCCACCTACTTGGGCCCAACACCGGGGAGCTGTTTTTT
. TRBJ2-3 . TRBV6-6 CASRGQSYSTDTQYF TGTGCCAGCAGGGGCCAAAGTTATAGCACAGATACGCAGTATTTT
few TRBJ1-5 TRBD1 TRBV28 CASSLARGHKYSNQPQHF TGTGCCAGCAGTTTGGCCAGGGGGCATAAATATAGCAATCAGCCCCAGCATTTT
. TRBJ1-1 . TRBV10-3 CAISESTEGRRTEAFF TGTGCCATCAGTGAGTCGACGGAGGGGCGGCGGACTGAAGCTTTCTTT
. TRBJ2-5 TRBD2 TRBV28 CASSSGAGGQETQYF TGTGCCAGCAGTTCGGGTGCGGGGGGACAAGAGACCCAGTACTTC
. TRBJ1-1 TRBD1 TRBV18 CASSPGLGGSDTEAFF TGTGCCAGCTCACCAGGGTTAGGGGGCTCTGACACTGAAGCTTTCTTT
. TRBJ2-5 TRBD2 TRBV5-6 CASSFQTGTTFQETQYF TGTGCCAGCAGTTTTCAAACCGGGACTACCTTTCAAGAGACCCAGTACTTC
. TRBJ1-1 . TRBV28 CASSSGVTEAFF TGTGCCAGCAGTTCGGGGGTCACTGAAGCTTTCTTT
few TRBJ2-1 TRBD2 TRBV7-3 CASAAGGFYNEQFF TGTGCCTCCGCGGCGGGAGGTTTCTACAATGAGCAGTTCTTC
. TRBJ2-1 . TRBV6-1 CASSVGGNEQFF TGTGCCAGCAGTGTCGGAGGGAATGAGCAGTTCTTC
once TRBJ1-6 . TRBV7-7 CASRVPPGTQESSPLHF TGTGCTAGCAGAGTTCCCCCCGGGACACAAGAAAGTTCACCCCTCCACTTT
. TRBJ2-1 . TRBV6-4 CASSDSRGWGEQFF TGTGCCAGCAGTGACTCTAGGGGCTGGGGTGAGCAGTTCTTC
. TRBJ2-3 TRBD1 TRBV18 CASSPMDRGADTQYF TGTGCCAGCTCACCTATGGACAGGGGCGCAGATACGCAGTATTTT
. TRBJ1-1 . TRBV9 CASSVGNRAYTEAFF TGTGCCAGCAGCGTAGGGAACAGGGCGTACACTGAAGCTTTCTTT
. TRBJ2-5 . TRBV2 CASSEEGLETQYF TGTGCCAGCAGTGAGGAGGGGCTAGAGACCCAGTACTTC
. TRBJ2-3 . TRBV7-9 CASSLFVADTQYF TGTGCCAGCAGCTTATTCGTCGCAGATACGCAGTATTTT
. TRBJ2-6 TRBD1 TRBV27 CASSSCPRGPSSGANVLTF TGTGCCAGCAGTTCCTGCCCCAGGGGGCCGAGCTCTGGGGCCAACGTCCTGACTTTC